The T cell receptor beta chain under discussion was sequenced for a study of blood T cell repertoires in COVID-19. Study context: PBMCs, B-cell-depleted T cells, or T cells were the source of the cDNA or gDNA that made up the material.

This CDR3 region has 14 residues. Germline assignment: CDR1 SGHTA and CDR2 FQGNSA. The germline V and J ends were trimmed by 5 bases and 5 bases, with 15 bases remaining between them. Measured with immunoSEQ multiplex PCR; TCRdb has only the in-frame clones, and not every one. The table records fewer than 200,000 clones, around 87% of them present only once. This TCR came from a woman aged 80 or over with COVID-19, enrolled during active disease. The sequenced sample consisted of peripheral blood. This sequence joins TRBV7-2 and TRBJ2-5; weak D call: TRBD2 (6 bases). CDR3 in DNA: TGTGCCAGCAGCAAACCGGGACTTATTGAGACCCAGTACTTC. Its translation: CASSKPGLIETQYF.